This T cell receptor (beta chain) was observed in a study of blood T cell repertoires in COVID-19. Study as a whole: Italy, Spain and the United States were the sources of the convalescent and acute COVID-19 samples.

This CDR3 is 16 amino acids long. Unmatched junction bases numbered 10, after V lost 2 bases and J lost 5 bases. Per the germline V gene, CDR1 is LNHDA and CDR2 is SQIVND (reference sequence). Data came from immunoSEQ multiplex PCR; TCRdb stores just in-frame clones and leaves some out. The sample lists about 100,000 clones; 70% to 90% were seen once. The genes are TRBV19 and TRBJ1-1; TRBD1 matches 8 bases. The source material was PBMCs or T cells enriched from blood (not recorded which). The receptor's source is a woman between 45 and 65 years old who had recovered from COVID-19. The CDR3: CASSIFTGGLRTEAFF. CDR3 DNA sequence: TGTGCCAGTAGTATATTCACAGGGGGATTGAGGACTGAAGCTTTCTTT.